The present TCR beta chain was sequenced within a study of blood T cell repertoires in COVID-19. Study-level background: Whether acute or convalescent, the COVID-19 samples came from the United States, Italy and Spain.

Per the authors' pipeline: Estimated nucleated cell counts came from reference gene primer amplification. Generated by immunoSEQ multiplex PCR, the TCRdb table keeps only in-frame clones and is missing some. From that table come the V and J calls and clone size; the DNA was used to work out D and trimming. The repertoire holds 88,000 or so clones, 89% seen once, with roughly 2.1% in the top ten. The specimen sequenced was peripheral blood. The receptor was derived from a man aged 50 or older with acute or convalescent COVID-19.

The DNA of the CDR3 is TGTGCCAGCAGTGAATTAAGAAACACCATATATTTT. Amino acids: CASSELRNTIYF. The rearrangement uses TRBV2 and TRBJ1-3; D ambiguous. V lost 2 bases and J 5 bases, leaving 4 bases between the germline ends. The germline V gene has CDR1 SNHLY and CDR2 FYNNEI. The CDR3 spans 12 residues.